This TCR beta chain is from a study of Graves' ophthalmopathy and Graves' hyperthyroidism. Study-level background: No treatment had been given when peripheral blood was collected at initial diagnosis.

RNA served as the template for amplifying TCR beta CDR3 regions. The workflow started with a first-round RT-PCR run with HTBI primers and then moved on to a second-round multiplex PCR. TCRdb fed the multiplex PCR reads into MiXCR, producing one record per CDR3 protein. The table records over 650,000 distinct CDR3 sequences, about 41% of them present only once. This clonotype was detected a few times. Its ends do not fully match the called genes, so a read error is possible. The germline V gene encodes CDR1 MNHNS and CDR2 SASEGT. The CDR3 spans 17 residues. Each diagnosis was determined on the basis of clinical symptoms, serum thyroxine, TRAb, thyroid ultrasound and orbital computed tomography. The starting material, more than 8 ml of fresh peripheral blood, provided the PBMCs.

Sequencing was done on a sample of peripheral blood. This TCR derives from an adult man with Graves' ophthalmopathy. The V and J genes are TRBV6-1 and TRBJ1-1, with D hard to call. The CDR3 is CANSYSLVVEDEERTFF. CDR3 in DNA: TGTGCCAACAGTTACAGTCTGGTGGTCGAGGACGAAGAGAGAACTTTCTTT.